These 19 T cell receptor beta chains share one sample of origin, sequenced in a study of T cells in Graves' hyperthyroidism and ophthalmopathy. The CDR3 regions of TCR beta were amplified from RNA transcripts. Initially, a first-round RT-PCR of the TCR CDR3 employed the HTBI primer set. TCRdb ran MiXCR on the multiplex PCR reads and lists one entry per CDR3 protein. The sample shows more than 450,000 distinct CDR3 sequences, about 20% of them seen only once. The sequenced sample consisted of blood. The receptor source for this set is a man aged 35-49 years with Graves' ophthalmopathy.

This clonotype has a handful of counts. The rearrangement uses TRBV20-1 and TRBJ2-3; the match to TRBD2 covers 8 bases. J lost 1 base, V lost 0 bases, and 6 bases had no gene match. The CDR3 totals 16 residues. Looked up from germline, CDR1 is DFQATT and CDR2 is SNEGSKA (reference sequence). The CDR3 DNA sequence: TGCAGTGCTAGAGATTACCGGGGGGGCCGCACAGATACGCAGTATTTT. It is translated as CSARDYRGGRTDTQYF.

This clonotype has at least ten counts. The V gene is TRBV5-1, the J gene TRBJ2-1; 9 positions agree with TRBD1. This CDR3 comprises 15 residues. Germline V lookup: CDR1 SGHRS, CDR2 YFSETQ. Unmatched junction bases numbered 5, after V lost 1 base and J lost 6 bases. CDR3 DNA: TGCGCCAGCAGCTTGCGGGACAGGGATGTCAATGAGCAGTTCTTC. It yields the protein CASSLRDRDVNEQFF.

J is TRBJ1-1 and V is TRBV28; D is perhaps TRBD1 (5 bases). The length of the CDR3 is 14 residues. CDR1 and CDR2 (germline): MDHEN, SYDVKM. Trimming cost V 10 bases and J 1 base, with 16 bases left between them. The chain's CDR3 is CATSSGGTNTEAFF. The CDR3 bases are TGTGCCACCTCTTCGGGGGGAACGAACACTGAAGCTTTCTTT.

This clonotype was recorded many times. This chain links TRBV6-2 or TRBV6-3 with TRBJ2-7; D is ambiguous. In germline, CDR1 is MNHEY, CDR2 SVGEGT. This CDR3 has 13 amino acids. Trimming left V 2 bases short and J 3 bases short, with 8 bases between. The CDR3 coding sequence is TGTGCCAGCAGTTACCCCCTGGGCTACGAGCAGTACTTC. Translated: CASSYPLGYEQYF.

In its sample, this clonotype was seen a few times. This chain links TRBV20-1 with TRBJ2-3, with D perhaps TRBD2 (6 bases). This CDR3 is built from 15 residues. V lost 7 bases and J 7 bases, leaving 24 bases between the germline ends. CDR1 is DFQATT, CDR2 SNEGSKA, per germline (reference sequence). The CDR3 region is CSVPAGKPPSNTQYF. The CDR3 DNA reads TGCAGTGTGCCGGCGGGAAAGCCGCCGTCGAATACGCAGTATTTT.

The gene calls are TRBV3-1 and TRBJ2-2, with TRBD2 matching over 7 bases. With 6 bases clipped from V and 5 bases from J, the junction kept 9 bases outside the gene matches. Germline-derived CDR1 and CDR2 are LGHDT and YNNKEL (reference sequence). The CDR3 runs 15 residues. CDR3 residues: CASRRAVLATGELFF. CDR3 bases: TGTGCCAGCAGACGCGCGGTACTAGCGACCGGGGAGCTGTTTTTT.

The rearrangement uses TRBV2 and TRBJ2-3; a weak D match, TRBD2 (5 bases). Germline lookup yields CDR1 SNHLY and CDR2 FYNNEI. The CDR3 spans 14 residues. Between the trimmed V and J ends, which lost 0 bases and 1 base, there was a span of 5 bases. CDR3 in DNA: TGTGCCAGCAGTGAAGCGGGAGGCACAGATACGCAGTATTTT. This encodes CASSEAGGTDTQYF.

The DNA of the CDR3 is TGTGCCTGGAGCGGACAGCACACTGAAGCTTTCTTT. Protein product: CAWSGQHTEAFF. The chain recombines TRBV30 with TRBJ1-1; TRBD1 is a possible D gene (6 bases). V was clipped by 3 bases and J by 3 bases, with 8 bases between them. The CDR3 runs to 12 residues. Germline V gene lookup returns CDR1 GTSNPN and CDR2 SVGIG (reference sequence). The whole variable domain, filled in from reference TRBV30 and TRBJ1-1, reads SQTIHQWPATLVQPVGSPLSLECTVEGTSNPNLYWYRQAAGRGLQLLFYSVGIGQISSEVPQNLSASRPQDRQFILSSKKLLLSDSGFYLCAWSGQHTEAFFGQGTRLTVV.

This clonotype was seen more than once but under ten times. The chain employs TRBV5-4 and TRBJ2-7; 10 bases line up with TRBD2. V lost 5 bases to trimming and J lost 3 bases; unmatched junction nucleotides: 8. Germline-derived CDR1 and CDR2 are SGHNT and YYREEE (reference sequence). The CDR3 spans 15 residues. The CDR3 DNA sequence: TGTGCCAGCAGTTCCGGGACTAGCGACTTCTACGAGCAGTACTTC. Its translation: CASSSGTSDFYEQYF.

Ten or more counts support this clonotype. The CDR3 bases are TGTGCCAGCAGTGACGGGACAGGGATCCAGCCCCAGCATTTT. Translated: CASSDGTGIQPQHF. This chain links TRBV2 with TRBJ1-5, with TRBD1 matching 9 bases. V trimming: 3 bases; J trimming: 7 bases; junction bases outside the gene matches: 4. This CDR3 comprises 14 residues. Germline loops: CDR1 SNHLY, CDR2 FYNNEI.

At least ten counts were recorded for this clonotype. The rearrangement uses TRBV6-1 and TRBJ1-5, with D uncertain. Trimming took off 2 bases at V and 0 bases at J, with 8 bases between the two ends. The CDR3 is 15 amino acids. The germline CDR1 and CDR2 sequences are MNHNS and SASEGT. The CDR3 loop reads CASSERVYSNQPQHF. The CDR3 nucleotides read TGTGCCAGCAGTGAAAGGGTTTATAGCAATCAGCCCCAGCATTTT.

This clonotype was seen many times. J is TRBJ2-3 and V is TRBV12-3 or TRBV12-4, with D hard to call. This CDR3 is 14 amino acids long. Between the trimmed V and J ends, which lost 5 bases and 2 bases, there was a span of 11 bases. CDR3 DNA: TGTGCCAGCAGTCCGGAAACTGTCACAGATACGCAGTATTTT. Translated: CASSPETVTDTQYF.

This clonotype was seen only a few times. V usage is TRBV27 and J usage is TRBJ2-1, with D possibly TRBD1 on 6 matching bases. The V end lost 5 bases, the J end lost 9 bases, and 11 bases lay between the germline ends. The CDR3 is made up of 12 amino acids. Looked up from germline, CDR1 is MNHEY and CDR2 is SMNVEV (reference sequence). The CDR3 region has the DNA TGTGCCAGCAGTGAACAGGGCAGTGAGCAGTTCTTC. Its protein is CASSEQGSEQFF.

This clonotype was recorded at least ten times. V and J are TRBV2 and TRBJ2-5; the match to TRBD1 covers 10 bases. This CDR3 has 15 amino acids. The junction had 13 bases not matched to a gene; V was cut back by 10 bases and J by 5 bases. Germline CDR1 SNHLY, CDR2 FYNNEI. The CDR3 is CATAGGQGIFETQYF. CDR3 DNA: TGTGCCACCGCCGGGGGACAGGGGATTTTTGAGACCCAGTACTTC.

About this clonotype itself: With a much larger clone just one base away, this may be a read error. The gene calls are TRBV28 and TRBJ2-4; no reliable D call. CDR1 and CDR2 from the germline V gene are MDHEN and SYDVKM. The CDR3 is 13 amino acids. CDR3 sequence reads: CANSSAAQNIQYF. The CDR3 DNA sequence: TGTGCCAACAGTTCCGCGGCCCAAAACATTCAGTACTTC.

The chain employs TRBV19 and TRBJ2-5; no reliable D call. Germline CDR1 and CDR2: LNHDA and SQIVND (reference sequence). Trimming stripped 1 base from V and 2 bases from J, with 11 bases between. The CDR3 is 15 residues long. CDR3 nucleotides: TGTGCCAGTAGTATAGGGTTGACGGCTCAAGAGACCCAGTACTTC. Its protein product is CASSIGLTAQETQYF.

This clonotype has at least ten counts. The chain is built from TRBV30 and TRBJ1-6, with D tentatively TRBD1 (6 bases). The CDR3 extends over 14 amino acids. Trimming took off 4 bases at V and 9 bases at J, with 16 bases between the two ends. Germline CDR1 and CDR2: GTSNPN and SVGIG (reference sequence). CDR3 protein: CAWTGVSAFSPLHF. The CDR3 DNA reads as TGTGCCTGGACAGGGGTTTCGGCATTTTCACCCCTCCACTTT.

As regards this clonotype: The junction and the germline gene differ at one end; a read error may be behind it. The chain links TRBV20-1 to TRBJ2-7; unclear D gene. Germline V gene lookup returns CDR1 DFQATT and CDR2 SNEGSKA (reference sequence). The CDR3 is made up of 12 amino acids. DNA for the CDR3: TGCAGTGCTGGAGACACACGCTACGAGCAGTACTTC. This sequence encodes CSAGDTRYEQYF.

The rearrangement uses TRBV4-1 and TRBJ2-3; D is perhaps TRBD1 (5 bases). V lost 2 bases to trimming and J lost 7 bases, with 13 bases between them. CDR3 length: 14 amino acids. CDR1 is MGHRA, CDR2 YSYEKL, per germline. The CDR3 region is CASSQPRQSYTQYF. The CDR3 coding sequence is TGCGCCAGCAGCCAACCCCGACAGTCCTATACGCAGTATTTT.